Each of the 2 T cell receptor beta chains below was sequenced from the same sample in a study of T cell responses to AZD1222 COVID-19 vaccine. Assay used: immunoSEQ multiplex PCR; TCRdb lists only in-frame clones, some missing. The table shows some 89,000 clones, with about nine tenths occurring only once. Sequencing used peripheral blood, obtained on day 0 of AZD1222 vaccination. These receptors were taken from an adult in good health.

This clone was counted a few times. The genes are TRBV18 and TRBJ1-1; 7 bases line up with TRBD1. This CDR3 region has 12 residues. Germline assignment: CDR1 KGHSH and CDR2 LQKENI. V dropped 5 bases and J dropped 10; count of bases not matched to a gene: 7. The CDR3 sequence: CASSSGQVGAFF. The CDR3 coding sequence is TGTGCCAGCTCATCTGGACAGGTCGGAGCTTTCTTT.

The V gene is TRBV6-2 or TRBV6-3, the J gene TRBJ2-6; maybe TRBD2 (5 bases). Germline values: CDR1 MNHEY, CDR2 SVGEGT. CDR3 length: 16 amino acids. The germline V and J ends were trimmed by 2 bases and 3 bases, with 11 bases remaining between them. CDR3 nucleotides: TGTGCCAGCAGTTACGCCGGTGGAGGTGGGGCCAACGTCCTGACTTTC. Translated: CASSYAGGGGANVLTF.